These T cell receptor beta chains were read from a single sample in a study of CD8 T cells in Susac syndrome. TCRdb recomputed calls from the immunoSEQ multiplex PCR reads with MiXCR, one row per CDR3 protein. The sample includes roughly 140,000 distinct CDR3 sequences, approximately 96% seen only once; the top ten take approximately 0.08%. The sample was CD4+ T cells from PBMCs. The receptors come from a human donor with Susac syndrome. CDR3s include the opening cysteine and the closing phenylalanine or tryptophan. A D gene is named only where the DNA matches it firmly. Expanded clones are given a class, and other clones once, few, many or no size at all.

>TRBV28|-|TRBJ2-7|-
TGTGCCAGCAGTTCAGGCCCAACCTACGAGCAGTACTTC
CASSSGPTYEQYF
>TRBV12-3/TRBV12-4|-|TRBJ2-5|-
TGTGCCAGCAGTTTGCTGGGGGCAGAGACCCAGTACTTC
CASSLLGAETQYF
>TRBV29-1|-|TRBJ1-5|-
TGCAGCGTTGAAGGGGGGGCAGGTCAGCCCCAGCATTTT
CSVEGGAGQPQHF
>TRBV23-1|-|TRBJ1-5|-
TGCGCCAGCGGACGAGTTAGCAGGGAAGGGTATCAGCCCCAGCATTTT
CASGRVSREGYQPQHF
>TRBV15|-|TRBJ2-7|-
TGTGCCACCAGCAGGGACCCCTTACTAGGCGAGGGCCAGTACTTC
CATSRDPLLGEGQYF
>TRBV7-9|-|TRBJ2-7|TRBD2
TGTGCCAGCAGCCGCACCGGGACTAGCGGGACACCGTACTTC
CASSRTGTSGTPYF
>TRBV10-3|-|TRBJ2-5|-
TGTGCCATCAGAGGGGGTAGCGGAGAGACCCAGTACTTC
CAIRGGSGETQYF
>TRBV7-9|-|TRBJ2-1|TRBD1
TGTGCCAGCAGCTTAGCGGGACAGGGGGCTAATGAGCAGTTCTTC
CASSLAGQGANEQFF
>TRBV7-9|-|TRBJ1-1|-
TGTGCCAGCAGCCTTTTGGGGGACACTGAAGCTTTCTTT
CASSLLGDTEAFF
>TRBV25-1|-|TRBJ2-7|-
TGTGCCAGCAGTGCCCAGTACGAGCAGTACTTC
CASSAQYEQYF
>TRBV20-1|-|TRBJ1-2|-
TGCAGTGCTAGAGCCGGCCATGGCTACACCTTC
CSARAGHGYTF
>TRBV28|-|TRBJ1-2|TRBD1
TGTGCCAGTGTCGGGACAGGGGGTTCCTATGGCTACACCTTC
CASVGTGGSYGYTF
>TRBV7-3|-|TRBJ1-1|-
TGTGCCAGCAGCTTACGGGGAGGGTACACTGAAGCTTTCTTT
CASSLRGGYTEAFF
>TRBV28|-|TRBJ2-1|-
TGTGCCAGCAGTACTACGGGCTACAATGAGCAGTTCTTC
CASSTTGYNEQFF
>TRBV5-1|-|TRBJ2-1|TRBD2
TGCGCCAGCAGCTTGACAACTAGCGGAACTCCCAATGAGCAGTTCTTC
CASSLTTSGTPNEQFF
>TRBV13|-|TRBJ2-7|TRBD2
TGTGCCAGCAGCTCAAGACTAGCGGGGGGCAAATCCTACGAGCAGTACTTC
CASSSRLAGGKSYEQYF
>TRBV20-1|-|TRBJ2-4|TRBD1
TGCAGTGCGACGCGCCGGGACAGGGGTCGGGACATTCAGTACTTC
CSATRRDRGRDIQYF
>TRBV6-5|-|TRBJ2-7|-
TGTGCCAGCAAGGACAGAGTCTTCGGCGAGCAGTACTTC
CASKDRVFGEQYF
>TRBV12-3/TRBV12-4|-|TRBJ2-1|-
TGTGCCAGCAGTTGGCGACGAAACAATGAGCAGTTCTTC
CASSWRRNNEQFF
>TRBV29-1|-|TRBJ2-1|-
TGCAGCGTTGAGCACAGGGCAAGTGAGCAGTTCTTC
CSVEHRASEQFF
>TRBV7-3|-|TRBJ2-1|-
TGTGCCAGCAGCTTAAGTCCAGGGGGGGATGAGCAGTTCTTC
CASSLSPGGDEQFF
>TRBV7-9|-|TRBJ1-2|TRBD1
TGTGCCAGCAGCTCTTGGACAGGGGAGAACTATGGCTACACCTTC
CASSSWTGENYGYTF
>TRBV5-4|few|TRBJ2-3|TRBD2
TGTGCCAGCAGCCTCATTGCAGCGGGGAGCACAGATACGCAGTATTTT
CASSLIAAGSTDTQYF
>TRBV28|-|TRBJ1-1|-
TGTGCCAGCAGTTTTGGCCCAGTTGGGGCTTTCTTT
CASSFGPVGAFF
>TRBV7-3|-|TRBJ2-7|TRBD2
TGTGCCAGCAGCTTAACGCTCGGGCCGGCGGGAGGAGAGTACGAGCAGTACTTC
CASSLTLGPAGGEYEQYF
>TRBV20-1|-|TRBJ1-5|-
TGCAGTGCTAGTGATCAGGGAGACCAGCCCCAGCATTTT
CSASDQGDQPQHF
>TRBV29-1|-|TRBJ2-3|-
TGCAGCGTGTCGCGCGTAGCGGGACAGGGCGTATCCCAACCTAATACGCAGTATTTT
CSVSRVAGQGVSQPNTQYF
>TRBV4-1|-|TRBJ1-5|TRBD1
TGCGCCAGCAGCCCTACAGGGGTCTATAGCAATCAGCCCCAGCATTTT
CASSPTGVYSNQPQHF
>TRBV9|-|TRBJ2-3|TRBD1
TGTGCCAGCAGCCCGTGGGGGACAGGGGACGGGACAGATACGCAGTATTTT
CASSPWGTGDGTDTQYF
>TRBV20-1|-|TRBJ2-7|-
TGCAGTGCTCAGGGGGGCTACGAGCAGTACTTC
CSAQGGYEQYF
>TRBV29-1|-|TRBJ1-1|-
TGCAGCGTTACACAGGGAAGGACTGAAGCTTTCTTT
CSVTQGRTEAFF
>TRBV7-2|-|TRBJ1-1|TRBD1
TGTGCCAGCAGCCCCCCGGGACAGGGGGCGGGGAACACTGAAGCTTTCTTT
CASSPPGQGAGNTEAFF
>TRBV29-1|-|TRBJ2-3|-
TGCAGCGTTGACAGGGGCCAGGATACGCAGTATTTT
CSVDRGQDTQYF
>TRBV20-1|-|TRBJ2-5|TRBD2
TGCAGTGCTAGAAAAGGTAGCGGGAGGCAAGAGACCCAGTACTTC
CSARKGSGRQETQYF
>TRBV29-1|-|TRBJ2-3|-
TGCAGCGTTGGAAGGACTACCGGTTCGCCTCGGGATACGCAGTATTTT
CSVGRTTGSPRDTQYF
>TRBV3-1|-|TRBJ2-5|TRBD1
TGTGCCAGCCGCAGGGGGTTCGGCCAAGAGACCCAGTACTTC
CASRRGFGQETQYF
>TRBV20-1|-|TRBJ2-7|TRBD2
TGCAGTGCTAAACTAGCGGGCACTTACGAGCAGTACTTC
CSAKLAGTYEQYF
>TRBV7-9|-|TRBJ2-1|-
TGTGCCAGCAGCCCTAAAGTGGGTGCCCCGAATGAGCAGTTCTTC
CASSPKVGAPNEQFF
>TRBV7-3|-|TRBJ2-1|-
TGTGCCAGCAGTCCAAGTGGGAATGAGCAGTTCTTC
CASSPSGNEQFF
>TRBV4-2|-|TRBJ2-3|-
TGTGCCAGCAGCCAAGACGGACAGACTACAGATACGCAGTATTTT
CASSQDGQTTDTQYF
>TRBV7-9|-|TRBJ1-3|-
TGTGCCAGCAGCTTAGCGCAGCACCACTCTGGAAACACCATATATTTT
CASSLAQHHSGNTIYF
>TRBV7-9|-|TRBJ1-4|TRBD1
TGTGCCAGCAGCCAGAGACAGGGGACTAATGAAAAACTGTTTTTT
CASSQRQGTNEKLFF
>TRBV7-9|-|TRBJ1-4|-
TGTGCCAGCAGACCGGGACGGAACAGAGTTGAAAAACTGTTTTTT
CASRPGRNRVEKLFF
>TRBV23-1|-|TRBJ2-2|-
TGCGCCAGCAGTCAAAAAGAACAGGGCAGGAGTGCCGGGGAGCTGTTTTTT
CASSQKEQGRSAGELFF
>TRBV12-3/TRBV12-4|-|TRBJ2-7|-
TGTGCCAGCAGTTGGGGGAGTACCTACGAGCAGTACTTC
CASSWGSTYEQYF
>TRBV24-1|-|TRBJ2-1|TRBD2
TGTGCCACCAGTGAATCCGGGACTATCCCCTACAATGAGCAGTTCTTC
CATSESGTIPYNEQFF
>TRBV18|-|TRBJ1-2|TRBD1
TGTGCCAGCTCAGCTGACAGGGACTATGGCTACACCTTC
CASSADRDYGYTF
>TRBV14|-|TRBJ1-1|-
TGTGCCAGCAGCCAAGATTTCAGTACTGAAGCTTTCTTT
CASSQDFSTEAFF
>TRBV20-1|once|TRBJ1-2|-
TGCAGTGCCACTTCAACTCAAGCTAACTATGGCTACACCTTC
CSATSTQANYGYTF
>TRBV20-1|once|TRBJ2-6|TRBD1
TGCAGTGCTAGGACAGGGCGGGGGGCCAACGTCCTGACTTTC
CSARTGRGANVLTF
>TRBV7-2|-|TRBJ2-3|-
TGTGCCAGCAGCATGGTAGATACGCAGTATTTT
CASSMVDTQYF
>TRBV12-3/TRBV12-4|-|TRBJ2-3|-
TGTGCCAGCGACTCCGGAGCAGATACGCAGTATTTT
CASDSGADTQYF
>TRBV6-6|-|TRBJ1-2|-
TGTGCCAGCAGTTACCCCAGGGAGGAAGCGACCTATGGCTACACCTTC
CASSYPREEATYGYTF
>TRBV12-3/TRBV12-4|-|TRBJ1-1|-
TGTGCCAGCAGTTTATTCAGGGGCACTGAAGCTTTCTTT
CASSLFRGTEAFF
>TRBV27|-|TRBJ2-4|TRBD2
TGTGCCAGCAGCCCGGGGGGAATCGGGAACATTCAGTACTTC
CASSPGGIGNIQYF